The 30 T cell receptor beta chains reported below all come from one sample, sequenced in a study of T-cell memory formation after mild COVID-19. TCRdb redid the calling of the 5' RACE reads with MiXCR, one entry per CDR3 protein. The table includes 300,000 to 350,000 distinct CDR3 sequences, approximately 13% detected once. Sequenced material: PBMCs or a T cell subset sorted from them (not recorded which). The receptors come from a man aged 18 to 30 who had mild COVID-19 (a few samples of this study predate the infection). Cell type and time point are not known.

This clonotype was picked up many times. The chain joins TRBV12-3 or TRBV12-4 to TRBJ2-6; D is possibly TRBD1 (6 bases). This CDR3 has 15 amino acids. V gave up 3 bases and J gave up 2 bases, with 8 bases separating them. The CDR3 reads CASSFSGAGANVLTF. The CDR3 bases are TGTGCCAGCAGTTTTTCAGGGGCTGGGGCCAACGTCCTGACTTTC.

This clonotype was seen only a few times. The chain joins TRBV7-3 to TRBJ2-3; possible D gene TRBD1, 5 bases. The CDR3 has 17 residues. Germline CDR1 reads SGHTA; CDR2 reads FQGTGA. Trimming shortened V by 5 bases and J by 2 bases, and 20 bases separated the two germline ends. CDR3 in DNA: TGTGCCAGCAGCCCCCTAGGGCAGGGCTGGGACACAGATACGCAGTATTTT. Protein: CASSPLGQGWDTDTQYF.

This clonotype came up a few times. The chain carries TRBV20-1 and TRBJ2-5, with TRBD1 identical over 7 bases. This CDR3 has 13 residues. From germline, CDR1 is DFQATT and CDR2 SNEGSKA (reference sequence). V dropped 2 bases and J dropped 5; count of bases not matched to a gene: 5. The CDR3 bases are TGCAGTGCTAGAATAGGGGGCGAGGAGACCCAGTACTTC. Translating gives CSARIGGEETQYF.

This clonotype showed up many times. This chain links TRBV12-3 or TRBV12-4 with TRBJ2-7; TRBD1 matches 9 bases. V shed 7 bases and J 4 bases; nucleotides not matched to a gene: 8. The CDR3 consists of 14 residues. CDR3 sequence (DNA): TGTGCCAGCACCTCTGGACAGGGGCGGTACGAGCAGTACTTC. Its translation: CASTSGQGRYEQYF.

In its sample, this clonotype was seen many times. The chain employs TRBV30 and TRBJ2-7; D remains unclear. The V end was cut by 5 bases, the J end by 4 bases, with 15 bases between. This CDR3 contains 13 residues. CDR1 and CDR2 (germline): GTSNPN, SVGIG (reference sequence). The DNA for the CDR3 is TGTGCCTGGGCCAACGGTGATCATTACGAGCAGTACTTC. Translated: CAWANGDHYEQYF.

This clonotype was recorded many times. The V call is TRBV11-2, the J call TRBJ2-7, with 7 bases identical to TRBD1. The CDR3 extends over 15 amino acids. CDR1 is SGHAT, CDR2 FQNNGV, per germline. Trimming at V came to 6 bases and at J to 3 bases, leaving 11 bases not matched to a gene. The CDR3 region is CASRPVDRAYYEQYF. The CDR3 coding sequence is TGTGCCAGCAGACCCGTCGACAGGGCCTACTACGAGCAGTACTTC. Looking up the rest from reference TRBV11-2 and TRBJ2-7 gives the full variable domain: EAGVAQSPRYKIIEKRQSVAFWCNPISGHATLYWYQQILGQGPKLLIQFQNNGVVDDSQLPKDRFSAERLKGVDSTLKIQPAKLEDSAVYLCASRPVDRAYYEQYFGPGTRLTVT.

V and J are TRBV9 and TRBJ2-1; TRBD2 matches at 13 bases. Looked up from germline, CDR1 is SGDLS and CDR2 is YYNGEE. Unmatched junction bases numbered 11, after V lost 5 bases and J lost 9 bases. The CDR3 has 16 amino acids. The CDR3 region is CASSPQTGLAGVEQFF. The CDR3 bases are TGTGCCAGCAGTCCTCAGACTGGACTAGCGGGGGTTGAGCAGTTCTTC.

The gene calls are TRBV6-2 or TRBV6-3 and TRBJ2-7; 7 bases map to TRBD2. Unmatched junction bases numbered 6, after V lost 2 bases and J lost 2 bases. Per the germline V gene, CDR1 is MNHEY and CDR2 is SVGEGT. The CDR3 totals 15 residues. The CDR3 DNA reads as TGTGCCAGCAGTTACGCCTCGGGGAGGGCCTACGAGCAGTACTTC. Its translation is CASSYASGRAYEQYF.

This rearrangement joins TRBV4-1 to TRBJ2-1, with unresolved D. This CDR3 has 16 amino acids. The ends were cut back, 0 bases at V and 6 bases at J, with 15 bases in the middle. The germline gives CDR1 MGHRA, CDR2 YSYEKL. The CDR3 is CASSQETDVWGNEQFF. In nucleotides, the CDR3 is TGCGCCAGCAGCCAAGAAACAGACGTTTGGGGCAATGAGCAGTTCTTC.

The sample holds many counts of this clonotype. The gene calls are TRBV20-1 and TRBJ2-1; 9 bases agree with TRBD2. Germline CDR1 DFQATT, CDR2 SNEGSKA (reference sequence). Germline trimming cut 0 bases from V and 7 bases from J; bases unmatched to any gene: 7. The CDR3 consists of 15 residues. CDR3: CSAREGGGADNEQFF. DNA of the CDR3: TGCAGTGCTAGAGAAGGCGGGGGGGCAGATAATGAGCAGTTCTTC.

The gene calls are TRBV5-6 and TRBJ1-5, with a weak D call TRBD1 (6 bases). Germline CDR1 reads SGHDT; CDR2 reads YYEEEE. V dropped 2 bases and J dropped 6 bases, with 18 bases sitting between them. There are 16 residues in the CDR3. This CDR3 reads CASSLRARGESQPQHF. The CDR3 nucleotides read TGTGCCAGCAGCTTAAGGGCCAGGGGAGAGAGTCAGCCCCAGCATTTT.

With regard to this clonotype: One junction end does not reproduce the germline sequence, and a read error may be involved. V gene TRBV7-2 combines with J gene TRBJ2-5; no definite D call. Per the germline V gene, CDR1 is SGHTA and CDR2 is FQGNSA. This CDR3 is built from 13 residues. The DNA for the CDR3 is TGTTCCAGCAGTCCTGGGGTGCGGGAGACCCAGTACTTC. The encoded protein is CSSSPGVRETQYF.

This clonotype has just a few counts. V and J are TRBV28 and TRBJ2-1, with TRBD2 identical over 13 bases. Unmatched junction bases numbered 8, after V lost 4 bases and J lost 8 bases. CDR1 and CDR2 (germline): MDHEN, SYDVKM. This CDR3 spans 16 amino acids. The CDR3 loop is CASSSALAGGPDEQFF. The CDR3 nucleotides are TGTGCCAGCAGTTCCGCACTAGCGGGGGGGCCCGATGAGCAGTTCTTC.

V and J are TRBV28 and TRBJ1-1; D gene ambiguous. The V gene's germline CDR1 is MDHEN and CDR2 SYDVKM. V lost 6 bases, J lost 2 bases, and 13 bases lay in between. This CDR3 has 14 residues. The CDR3 reads CASSLLGDNTEAFF. CDR3 nucleotides: TGTGCCAGCAGCCTCCTCGGGGATAACACTGAAGCTTTCTTT.

V is TRBV7-9 and J is TRBJ1-5; possible D gene TRBD1, 5 bases. Trimming removed 2 bases from V and 4 bases from J, with 15 bases in between. Germline loops: CDR1 SEHNR, CDR2 FQNEAQ (reference sequence). This CDR3 region has 16 residues. The CDR3 region is CASSLSKQGKNQPQHF. The DNA of the CDR3 is TGTGCCAGCAGCTTATCGAAGCAGGGAAAAAATCAGCCCCAGCATTTT.

The genes are TRBV7-2 and TRBJ2-3, with 8 nucleotides matching TRBD2. The junction had 14 bases not matched to a gene; V was cut back by 5 bases and J by 7 bases. The CDR3 loop spans 16 amino acids. CDR1 and CDR2 from the germline V gene are SGHTA and FQGNSA. The CDR3: CASSLSTGLAGYTQYF. CDR3 nucleotides: TGTGCCAGCAGCCTTAGCACCGGACTAGCCGGGTATACGCAGTATTTT.

This clonotype was recorded at least ten times. The rearrangement links TRBV10-1 to TRBJ2-3; TRBD1 matches at 8 bases. Germline V gene data show CDR1 as WNHNN and CDR2 as SYGVQD (reference sequence). The V segment lost 5 bases and the J segment 5 bases; nucleotides outside the gene matches: 12. This CDR3 has 16 amino acids. The CDR3 loop reads CASSWNPTGVRDTQYF. CDR3 coding DNA: TGCGCCAGCAGTTGGAACCCGACAGGGGTGAGAGATACGCAGTATTTT.

This clonotype was seen only a few times. The chain links TRBV9 to TRBJ1-1, with D unclear. Between the trimmed V and J ends, which lost 3 bases and 0 bases, there was a span of 15 bases. The CDR3 has 16 residues. Germline V CDR1 and CDR2: SGDLS, YYNGEE. CDR3 DNA: TGTGCCAGCAGCGACCCCCCCGGACGGTTGAACACTGAAGCTTTCTTT. Amino acids: CASSDPPGRLNTEAFF. The full variable domain, its missing parts supplied by reference TRBV9 and TRBJ1-1, is DSGVTQTPKHLITATGQRVTLRCSPRSGDLSVYWYQQSLDQGLQFLIQYYNGEERAKGNILERFSAQQFPDLHSELNLSSLELGDSALYFCASSDPPGRLNTEAFFGQGTRLTVV.

This clonotype has more than one count but fewer than ten. V gene TRBV6-1 combines with J gene TRBJ1-1; TRBD1 is a possible D gene (5 bases). Trimming took off 5 bases at V and 6 bases at J, with 16 bases between the two ends. The CDR3 contains 14 residues. Germline CDR1 MNHNS, CDR2 SASEGT. The CDR3 DNA sequence: TGTGCCAGCAGTCGGGAGCGGAGGGACCCTGAAGCTTTCTTT. This codes for CASSRERRDPEAFF.

This clonotype showed up many times. For the CDR3, the DNA is TGTGCCAGCAGCCAAGATGCGGGGACAGGGGGTGAAAAACTGTTTTTT. This gives the protein CASSQDAGTGGEKLFF. This sequence joins TRBV4-2 and TRBJ1-4; TRBD1 aligns across 11 bases. V trimming: 0 bases; J trimming: 7 bases; junction bases outside the gene matches: 4. Germline CDR1 is LGHNA and CDR2 is YNFKEQ. This CDR3 region has 16 residues.

This clonotype has a handful of counts. The chain joins TRBV5-1 to TRBJ1-2; no clear D. The V and J ends lost 1 base and 4 bases respectively, with 11 bases between them. CDR1 and CDR2 from the germline V gene are SGHRS and YFSETQ. The CDR3 contains 14 residues. The CDR3 DNA sequence: TGCGCCAGCAGCTTGCAGGATTCCTTCTATGGCTACACCTTC. Its protein product is CASSLQDSFYGYTF.

The chain has TRBV20-1 and TRBJ2-7; 10 nucleotides agree with TRBD2. V shed 5 bases, J shed 4 bases, and the junction held 11 bases outside the gene matches. The CDR3 loop spans 15 amino acids. Looked up from germline, CDR1 is DFQATT and CDR2 is SNEGSKA (reference sequence). CDR3 DNA: TGCAGTGCTGGGGACGCCGGGACTAGCGTGTACGAGCAGTACTTC. Encoded protein: CSAGDAGTSVYEQYF.

The rearrangement joins TRBV20-1 to TRBJ2-1; 10 nucleotides line up with TRBD1. The V and J ends lost 1 base and 6 bases, in that order; junction bases with no gene match: 6. The CDR3 covers 15 residues. Germline-derived CDR1 and CDR2 are DFQATT and SNEGSKA (reference sequence). The CDR3 DNA reads TGCAGTGCTAGAGTAGGGGACAGGGGTTTCAATGAGCAGTTCTTC. Its protein product is CSARVGDRGFNEQFF.

This clonotype has a single count. This chain uses TRBV20-1 with TRBJ2-1; 7 bases fit TRBD2. The CDR3 consists of 14 residues. Losses at the gene ends were 3 bases for V and 7 bases for J; bases not matched to a gene: 9. The germline gives CDR1 DFQATT, CDR2 SNEGSKA (reference sequence). The CDR3 nucleotides are TGCAGTGCTAGTCGGGCGGGGGTTAGGAATGAGCAGTTCTTC. Translating gives CSASRAGVRNEQFF.

This chain connects TRBV28 to TRBJ2-5, with D possibly matching TRBD2 (6 bases). Trimming stripped 6 bases from V and 5 bases from J, with 25 bases between. Germline V gives CDR1 MDHEN, CDR2 SYDVKM. CDR3 size: 17 residues. The CDR3 here is CASSQRTHTLAGETQYF. Written as DNA, the CDR3 is TGTGCCAGCAGCCAGAGGACCCACACCCTTGCGGGGGAGACCCAGTACTTC.

In its sample, this clonotype was seen a few times. The rearrangement uses TRBV4-3 and TRBJ1-1; no clear D gene. The length of the CDR3 is 14 residues. V was clipped by 8 bases and J by 3 bases, with 16 bases between them. The germline V gene has CDR1 LGHNA and CDR2 YSLEER. The CDR3 DNA is TGCGCCAGCGGATCCTACCTGAGGGACACTGAAGCTTTCTTT. Encoded protein: CASGSYLRDTEAFF.

This clonotype came up a few times. The chain has TRBV4-1 and TRBJ2-6, with D tentatively TRBD2 (5 bases). The CDR3 spans 17 residues. The ends were cut back, 1 base at V and 1 base at J, with 11 bases in the middle. CDR1 and CDR2 (germline): MGHRA, YSYEKL. CDR3 loop: CASSQGGARSGANVLTF. The CDR3 nucleotides are TGCGCCAGCAGCCAAGGGGGAGCCCGTTCTGGGGCCAACGTCCTGACTTTC.

The chain links TRBV6-2 or TRBV6-3 to TRBJ1-1; the D gene is possibly TRBD1 (5 bases). Trimming took off 6 bases at V and 4 bases at J, with 15 bases between the two ends. The germline V gene encodes CDR1 MNHEY and CDR2 SVGEGT. The CDR3 covers 14 residues. CDR3 in amino acids: CASSPSGGTTEAFF. The CDR3 DNA follows: TGTGCCAGCAGCCCCTCGGGGGGGACCACTGAAGCTTTCTTT.

In this sample, this clonotype turned up a few times. The chain combines TRBV5-6 with TRBJ2-7; possibly TRBD1 for D (6 bases). The CDR3 covers 15 residues. V shed 5 bases and J shed 0 bases, with 15 bases lying between them. Germline CDR1 reads SGHDT; CDR2 reads YYEEEE. Here the CDR3 DNA reads TGTGCCAGCAGTTACAGGGCGAGGAGCTCCTACGAGCAGTACTTC. Translating gives CASSYRARSSYEQYF.

This sequence joins TRBV7-6 and TRBJ1-3; 10 bases agree with TRBD1. The CDR3 has 18 amino acids. The junction had 10 bases not matched to a gene; V was cut back by 1 base and J by 4 bases. Germline V gene lookup returns CDR1 SGHVS and CDR2 FNYEAQ. CDR3 in DNA: TGTGCCAGCAGCTTAGAGAGTGACAGGGGGCGCAGAGGAAACACCATATATTTT. It yields the protein CASSLESDRGRRGNTIYF. Looking up the rest from reference TRBV7-6 and TRBJ1-3 gives the full variable domain: GAGVSQSPRYKVTKRGQDVALRCDPISGHVSLYWYRQALGQGPEFLTYFNYEAQQDKSGLPNDRFSAERPEGSISTLTIQRTEQRDSAMYRCASSLESDRGRRGNTIYFGEGSWLTVV.